The present TCR beta chain was sequenced within a study of T-cell reconstitution after alpha-beta-depleted transplantation in children. Study-wide results and caveats: Newly produced T cells mostly accounted for T-cell counts and diversity one year post-transplant. About two months after transplant, alpha-beta T cells reportedly came from several hundred expanded graft clones. Recipient T cells and thymic progenitors that survived were the source of the high TCRbeta diversity seen at day 60 in some patients.

Unique molecular identifiers were used in preparing the TCRbeta library. TCRdb used MiXCR to reprocess the PCR reads, holding one entry per CDR3 protein. The sample includes a few hundred thousand distinct CDR3 sequences, roughly 13% of them seen just once. The table lists this clonotype with many counts. The target antigen is unknown. Per germline, CDR1 SGHVS and CDR2 FQNEAQ. The CDR3 consists of 15 residues. V lost 1 base and J lost 0, with 7 bases in between. This chain uses TRBV7-8 with TRBJ2-4; D might be TRBD2 (6 bases). Source: PBMCs, mostly from graft donor cells, taken 360 days after TCRalphabeta/CD19-depleted stem cell transplant. The TCR sequence derives from a male patient younger than 18 who had a stem cell transplant for acute myeloid leukemia, so the T cells may come from the graft donor. CDR3 DNA sequence: TGTGCCAGCAGCTTAGAGGGACTAGCCAAAAACATTCAGTACTTC. Its protein is CASSLEGLAKNIQYF. Full variable domain (outside the CDR3, taken from reference TRBV7-8 and TRBJ2-4): GAGVSQSPRYKVAKRGQDVALRCDPISGHVSLFWYQQALGQGPEFLTYFQNEAQLDKSGLPSDRFFAERPEGSVSTLKIQRTQQEDSAVYLCASSLEGLAKNIQYFGAGTRLSVL.